This entry features one T cell receptor beta chain sequence. Its antigen is not identified. The sample belongs to a study of CD8 T cells in Susac syndrome. Points from the study as a whole: It was acknowledged in the study that the number of individuals who were included in its TCR sequencing and HLA analysis was relatively small.

In blood CD8+ and CD4+ T cells, TCR beta underwent sequencing. FACS was used to enrich TEMRA cells, whereas the CD8+ and CD4+ T cells were obtained by negative isolation. Germline loops: CDR1 SQVTM, CDR2 ANQGSEA. The CDR3 covers 14 residues. V lost 7 bases, J lost 0 bases, and 13 bases lay in between. Random hexamers served to reverse transcribe roughly 0.45 to 1 ug RNA. With immunoSEQ multiplex PCR, TCR beta CDR3 was amplified across 54 Vbeta and 13 Jbeta. MiXCR, run by TCRdb on the immunoSEQ multiplex PCR reads, gives a single entry per CDR3 protein. The sample comprises about 440,000 distinct CDR3 sequences, 85% of which are singletons, and roughly 0.11% rests with the top ten.

The material sequenced was CD8+ T cells from PBMCs. The sequence came from a human donor with multiple sclerosis. V gene TRBV29-1 combines with J gene TRBJ2-1, with D tentatively TRBD2 (6 bases). The chain's CDR3 is CSGAGTFSYNEQFF. The CDR3 DNA is TGCAGCGGGGCGGGGACTTTCTCCTACAATGAGCAGTTCTTC.